A single sample is the source of the 8 T cell receptor beta chains below, sequenced in a study of blood T cells in healthy people across ages (dated by TCRdb to about 2015). The library relied on 5' RACE. TCRdb names Illumina HiSeq 2500 as the instrument used. The second PCR ran for about 6 to 12 cycles and used a J-beta primer mix along with a sample-barcoded 5' primer. The public sequencing data were trimmed at Q25 with fastp and processed into clonotypes with MiXCR by TCRdb, which kept only in-frame beta chains. Rows with one shared CDR3 protein collapse into an entry with the most common genes and DNA. This sample gives about 1.7 million distinct CDR3 sequences in total; roughly 27% of them show up just once. Roughly 8% of the sample comes from the top ten. Sequencing was done on a sample of blood. These receptor sequences come from a woman in her 30s in good health.

J is TRBJ1-6 and V is TRBV7-9; TRBD1 is a possible D gene (6 bases). Trimming removed 5 bases at V and 7 bases at J, with 12 bases between. Germline V gene sequence: CDR1 SEHNR, CDR2 FQNEAQ (reference sequence). CDR3 length: 14 amino acids. The CDR3 DNA reads as TGTGCCAGCAGCCAGGGGCAGGCGAATTCACCCCTCCACTTT. Residues: CASSQGQANSPLHF.

This chain uses TRBV5-1 with TRBJ2-3; TRBD1 is a possible D gene (6 bases). The CDR3 is 16 residues long. V lost 2 bases, J lost 0 bases, and 13 bases lay in between. Germline loops: CDR1 SGHRS, CDR2 YFSETQ. The CDR3 nucleotides are TGCGCCAGCAGCTTTAACCCGACAGGAAGCACAGATACGCAGTATTTT. Residues: CASSFNPTGSTDTQYF.

CDR3 in amino acids: CASSQAQGLREAFF. CDR3 coding DNA: TGTGCCAGCAGTCAGGCGCAGGGGCTTAGGGAAGCTTTCTTT. The chain recombines TRBV14 with TRBJ1-1; D perhaps matches TRBD1 (6 bases). Germline V lookup: CDR1 SGHDN, CDR2 FVKESK. The CDR3 is 14 amino acids. The V and J ends lost 6 bases and 8 bases respectively, with 19 bases between them.

There are a few counts of this clonotype. The chain links TRBV29-1 to TRBJ2-3; 11 bases map to TRBD1. CDR3 size: 18 residues. J lost 3 bases, V lost 0 bases, and 11 bases had no gene match. Germline V CDR1 and CDR2: SQVTM, ANQGSEA. The CDR3 sequence: CSVEDRSLGTGGTDTQYF. DNA of the CDR3: TGCAGCGTTGAAGATCGCAGCTTAGGGACAGGGGGAACAGATACGCAGTATTTT.

A note on this clonotype: This sequence may be a read error, since a much larger clone differs from it by one base. V usage is TRBV29-1 and J usage is TRBJ2-1; a possible D gene is TRBD2 (6 bases). CDR1 is SQVTM and CDR2 is ANQGSEA in the germline V gene. The CDR3 has 14 amino acids. Trimming took off 4 bases at V and 8 bases at J, with 18 bases between the two ends. The CDR3, as DNA: TGCAGCGTTGGTCGAGGGAGGACCGGGGATGAGCAGTTCTTC. Amino acids: CSVGRGRTGDEQFF.

This clonotype was detected only a few times. The chain joins TRBV7-9 to TRBJ2-1; no firm D call. V lost 7 bases and J lost 8, with 15 bases in between. Germline V lookup: CDR1 SEHNR, CDR2 FQNEAQ (reference sequence). The CDR3 spans 13 residues. The DNA of the CDR3 is TGTGCCAGCAATTTGGGGTTTTTCGATGAGCAGTTCTTC. It specifies CASNLGFFDEQFF.

This clonotype was counted only a few times. The CDR3 loop is CASSSGTRGYTF. DNA for the CDR3: TGTGCCAGCAGTTCCGGGACACGCGGCTACACCTTC. This chain links TRBV27 with TRBJ1-2; D might be TRBD1 (6 bases). There are 12 residues in the CDR3. Trimming shortened V by 4 bases and J by 8 bases, and 11 bases separated the two germline ends. The germline V gene encodes CDR1 MNHEY and CDR2 SMNVEV (reference sequence).

The rearrangement links TRBV24-1 to TRBJ2-7, with TRBD1 identical over 9 bases. The CDR3 length is 17 residues. J gave up 5 bases and V 2 bases, and 12 bases lay outside the gene matches. Germline V gene data show CDR1 as KGHDR and CDR2 as SFDVKD. As DNA, the CDR3 is TGTGCCACCAGTGATTCCGGGCGGGGACAGGGCTTTCACGAGCAGTACTTC. This sequence encodes CATSDSGRGQGFHEQYF.